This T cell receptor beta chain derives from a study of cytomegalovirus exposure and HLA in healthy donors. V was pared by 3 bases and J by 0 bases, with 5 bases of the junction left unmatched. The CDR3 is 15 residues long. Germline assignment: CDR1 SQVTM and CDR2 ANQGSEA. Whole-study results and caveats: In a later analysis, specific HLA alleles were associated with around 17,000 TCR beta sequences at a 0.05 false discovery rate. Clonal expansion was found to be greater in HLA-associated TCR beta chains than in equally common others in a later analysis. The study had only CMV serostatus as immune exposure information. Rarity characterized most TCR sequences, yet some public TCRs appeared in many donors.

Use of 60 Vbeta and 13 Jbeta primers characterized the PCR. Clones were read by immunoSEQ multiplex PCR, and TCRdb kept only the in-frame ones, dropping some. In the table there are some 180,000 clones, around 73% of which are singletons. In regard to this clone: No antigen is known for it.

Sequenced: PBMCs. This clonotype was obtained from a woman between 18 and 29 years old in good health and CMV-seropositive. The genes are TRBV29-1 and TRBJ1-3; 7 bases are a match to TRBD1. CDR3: CSVDTGQVSGNTIYF. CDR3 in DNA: TGCAGCGTTGATACTGGACAGGTCTCTGGAAACACCATATATTTT.